This paragraph reports one TCR beta chain. This sample was taken from a study of blood T cell repertoires in COVID-19. Looking at the study overall: Material from acute and convalescent COVID-19 was sourced from the United States, Italy and Spain. Nucleic acid was either cDNA or gDNA, and it came from T cells, B-cell-depleted T cells, or PBMCs.

Assignments of participants to cohorts depended upon their own reported clinical history. Looked up from germline, CDR1 is SGHTA and CDR2 is FQGNSA. V lost 2 bases and J 5 bases, leaving 15 bases between the germline ends. The CDR3 covers 15 residues. Clones were sequenced by immunoSEQ multiplex PCR, and TCRdb holds only the in-frame ones, with some missing. The repertoire includes fewer than 200,000 clones, roughly 80% of them detected once, and around 7.8% sits in the top ten. The chain combines TRBV7-2 with TRBJ1-1; no clear D. The receptor comes from a man in his forties or fifties who had recovered from COVID-19. Material for sequencing was PBMCs or T cells enriched from blood (not recorded which). CDR3 bases: TGTGCCAGCAGCTTAAGAAGAGGGTGGCTAACTGAAGCTTTCTTT. It yields the protein CASSLRRGWLTEAFF.